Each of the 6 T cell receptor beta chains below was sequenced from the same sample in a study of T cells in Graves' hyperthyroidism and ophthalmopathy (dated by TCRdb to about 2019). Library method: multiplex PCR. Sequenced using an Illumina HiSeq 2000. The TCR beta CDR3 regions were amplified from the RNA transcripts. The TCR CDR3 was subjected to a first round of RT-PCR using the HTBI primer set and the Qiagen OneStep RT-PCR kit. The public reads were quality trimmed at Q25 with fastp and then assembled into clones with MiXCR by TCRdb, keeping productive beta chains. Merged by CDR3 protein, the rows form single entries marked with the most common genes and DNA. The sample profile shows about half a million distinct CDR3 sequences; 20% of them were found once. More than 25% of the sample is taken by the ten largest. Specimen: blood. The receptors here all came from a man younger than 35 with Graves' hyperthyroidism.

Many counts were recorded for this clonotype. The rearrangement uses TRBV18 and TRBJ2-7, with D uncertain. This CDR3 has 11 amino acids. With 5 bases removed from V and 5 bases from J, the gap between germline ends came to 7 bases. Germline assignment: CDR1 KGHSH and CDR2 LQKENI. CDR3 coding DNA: TGTGCCAGCTCAAATGGGCACGAGCAGTACTTC. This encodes CASSNGHEQYF. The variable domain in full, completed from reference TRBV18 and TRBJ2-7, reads NAGVMQNPRHLVRRRGQEARLRCSPMKGHSHVYWYRQLPEEGLKFMVYLQKENIIDESGMPKERFSAEFPKEGPSILRIQQVVRGDSAAYFCASSNGHEQYFGPGTRLTVT.

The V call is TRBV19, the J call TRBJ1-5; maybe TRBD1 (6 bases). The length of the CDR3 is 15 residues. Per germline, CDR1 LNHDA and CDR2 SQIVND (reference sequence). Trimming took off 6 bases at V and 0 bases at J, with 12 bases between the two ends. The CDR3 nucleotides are TGTGCCAGTAGCCATGCAGGGGTTAGCAATCAGCCCCAGCATTTT. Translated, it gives CASSHAGVSNQPQHF. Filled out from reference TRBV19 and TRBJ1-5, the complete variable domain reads DGGITQSPKYLFRKEGQNVTLSCEQNLNHDAMYWYRQDPGQGLRLIYYSQIVNDFQKGDIAEGYSVSREKKESFPLTVTSAQKNPTAFYLCASSHAGVSNQPQHFGDGTRLSIL.

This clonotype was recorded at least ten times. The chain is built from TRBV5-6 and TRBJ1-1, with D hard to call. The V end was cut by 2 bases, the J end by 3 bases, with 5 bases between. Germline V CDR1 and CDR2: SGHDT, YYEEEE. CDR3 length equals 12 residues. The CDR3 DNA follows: TGTGCCAGCAGCTTCGGGCACACTGAAGCTTTCTTT. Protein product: CASSFGHTEAFF.

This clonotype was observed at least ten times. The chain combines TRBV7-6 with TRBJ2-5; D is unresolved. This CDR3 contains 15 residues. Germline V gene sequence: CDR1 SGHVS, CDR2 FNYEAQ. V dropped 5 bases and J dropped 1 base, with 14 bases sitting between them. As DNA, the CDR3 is TGTGCCAGCAGCCCCTACGAGCCCTCCCAAGAGACCCAGTACTTC. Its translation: CASSPYEPSQETQYF.

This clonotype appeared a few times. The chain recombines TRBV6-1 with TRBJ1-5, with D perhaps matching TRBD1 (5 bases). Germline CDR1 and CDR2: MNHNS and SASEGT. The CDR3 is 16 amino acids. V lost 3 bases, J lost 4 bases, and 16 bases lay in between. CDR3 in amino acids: CASSEAGTAGNQPQHF. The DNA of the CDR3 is TGTGCCAGCAGTGAGGCCGGGACGGCGGGAAATCAGCCCCAGCATTTT.

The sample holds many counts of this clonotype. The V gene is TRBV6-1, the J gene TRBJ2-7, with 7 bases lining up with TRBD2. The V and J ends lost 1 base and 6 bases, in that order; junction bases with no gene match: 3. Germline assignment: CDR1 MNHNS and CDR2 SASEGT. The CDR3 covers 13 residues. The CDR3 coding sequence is TGTGCCAGCAGTGAAGTGGCTAGCGGCGAGCAGTACTTC. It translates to CASSEVASGEQYF.